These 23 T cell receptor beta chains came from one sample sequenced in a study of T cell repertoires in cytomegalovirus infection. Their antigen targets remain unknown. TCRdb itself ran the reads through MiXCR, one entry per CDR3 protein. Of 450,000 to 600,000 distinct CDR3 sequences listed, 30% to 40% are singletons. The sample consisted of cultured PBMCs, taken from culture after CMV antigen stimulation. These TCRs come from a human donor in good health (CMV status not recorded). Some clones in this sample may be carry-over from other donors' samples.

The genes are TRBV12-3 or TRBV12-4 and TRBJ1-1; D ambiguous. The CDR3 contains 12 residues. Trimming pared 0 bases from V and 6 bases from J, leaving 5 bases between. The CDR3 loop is CASSLAIPEAFF. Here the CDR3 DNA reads TGTGCCAGCAGTTTAGCTATCCCTGAAGCTTTCTTT.

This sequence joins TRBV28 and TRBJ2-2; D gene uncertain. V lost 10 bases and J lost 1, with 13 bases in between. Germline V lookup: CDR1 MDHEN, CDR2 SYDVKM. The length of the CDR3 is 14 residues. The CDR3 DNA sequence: TGTGCCACCGCTTTCATCTTGAACACCGGGGAGCTGTTTTTT. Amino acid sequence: CATAFILNTGELFF.

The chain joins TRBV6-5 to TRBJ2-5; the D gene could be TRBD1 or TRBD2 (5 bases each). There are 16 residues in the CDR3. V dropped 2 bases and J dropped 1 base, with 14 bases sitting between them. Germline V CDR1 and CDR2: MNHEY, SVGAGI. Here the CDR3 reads CASSYGTGKFQETQYF. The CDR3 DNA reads TGTGCCAGCAGTTACGGGACGGGTAAATTCCAAGAGACCCAGTACTTC.

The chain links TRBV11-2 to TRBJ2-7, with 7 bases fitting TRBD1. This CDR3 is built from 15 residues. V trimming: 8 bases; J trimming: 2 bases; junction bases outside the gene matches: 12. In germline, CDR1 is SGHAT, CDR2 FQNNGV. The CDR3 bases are TGTGCCAGCGCTTCTATAGGGGGCCCCACCTACGAGCAGTACGTC. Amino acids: CASASIGGPTYEQYV.

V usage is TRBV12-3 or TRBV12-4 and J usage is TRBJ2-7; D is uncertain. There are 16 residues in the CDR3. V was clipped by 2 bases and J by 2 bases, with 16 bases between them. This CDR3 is CASSLSFAKLTYEQYF. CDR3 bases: TGTGCCAGCAGTTTAAGCTTCGCCAAACTAACCTACGAGCAGTACTTC.

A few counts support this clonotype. CDR3 sequence reads: CASSDGQGRSGANVLTF. CDR3 in DNA: TGTGCCAGTAGTGATGGACAGGGCCGCTCTGGGGCCAACGTCCTGACTTTC. The gene calls are TRBV19 and TRBJ2-6; 8 bases match TRBD1. This CDR3 contains 17 residues. CDR1 is LNHDA, CDR2 SQIVND, per germline (reference sequence). The trim removed 5 bases at V and 0 bases at J, leaving 6 bases unmatched.

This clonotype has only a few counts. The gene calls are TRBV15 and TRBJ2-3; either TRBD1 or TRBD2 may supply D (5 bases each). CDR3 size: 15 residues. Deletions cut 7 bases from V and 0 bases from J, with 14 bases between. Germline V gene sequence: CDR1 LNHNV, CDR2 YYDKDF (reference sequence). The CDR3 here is CATNLLGDSTDTQYF. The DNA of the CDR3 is TGTGCCACCAACCTACTGGGGGATAGCACAGATACGCAGTATTTT.

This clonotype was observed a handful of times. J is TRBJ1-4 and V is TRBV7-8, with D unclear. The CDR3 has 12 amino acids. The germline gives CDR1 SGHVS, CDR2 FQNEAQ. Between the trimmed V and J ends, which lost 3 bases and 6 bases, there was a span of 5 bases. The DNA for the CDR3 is TGTGCCAGCAGCTTCCAAGATGAAAAACTGTTTTTT. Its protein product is CASSFQDEKLFF.

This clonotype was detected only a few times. Here the CDR3 DNA reads TGTGCCAGCTTGGAGGGTGGATATAAGGACGAGCAGTACTTC. As protein: CASLEGGYKDEQYF. V and J are TRBV6-2 or TRBV6-3 and TRBJ2-7; tentatively, D is TRBD2 (6 bases). V gave up 8 bases and J gave up 5 bases, with 19 bases separating them. CDR1 and CDR2 (germline): MNHEY, SVGEGT. CDR3 length: 14 amino acids.

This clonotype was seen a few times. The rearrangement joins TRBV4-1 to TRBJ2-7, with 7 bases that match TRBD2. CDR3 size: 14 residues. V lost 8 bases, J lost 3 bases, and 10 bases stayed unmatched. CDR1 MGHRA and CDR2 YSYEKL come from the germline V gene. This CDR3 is CASFPSGTYYEQYF. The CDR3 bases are TGCGCCAGCTTCCCTAGCGGAACGTACTACGAGCAGTACTTC.

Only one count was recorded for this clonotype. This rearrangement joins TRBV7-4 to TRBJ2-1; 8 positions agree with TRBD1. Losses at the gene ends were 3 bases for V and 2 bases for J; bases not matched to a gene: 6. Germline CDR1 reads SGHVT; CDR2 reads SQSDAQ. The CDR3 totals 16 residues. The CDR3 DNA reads TGTGCCAGCAGCTTCCTAACAGGGGGACCCTACAATGAGCAGTTCTTC. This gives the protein CASSFLTGGPYNEQFF.

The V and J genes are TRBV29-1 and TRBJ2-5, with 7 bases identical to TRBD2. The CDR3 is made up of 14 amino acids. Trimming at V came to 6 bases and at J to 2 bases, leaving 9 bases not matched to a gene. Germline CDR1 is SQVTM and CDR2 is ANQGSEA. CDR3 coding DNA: TGCAGCGTCCCACGTCGGGGGGAACAAGAGACCCAGTACTTC. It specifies CSVPRRGEQETQYF.

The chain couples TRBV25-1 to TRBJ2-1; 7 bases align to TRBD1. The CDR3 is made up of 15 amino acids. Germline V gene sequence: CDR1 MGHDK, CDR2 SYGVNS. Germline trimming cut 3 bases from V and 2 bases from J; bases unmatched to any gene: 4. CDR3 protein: CASSEPGGTYNEQFF. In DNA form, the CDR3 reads TGTGCCAGCAGTGAGCCAGGGGGTACCTACAATGAGCAGTTCTTC. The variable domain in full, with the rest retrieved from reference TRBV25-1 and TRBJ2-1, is EADIYQTPRYLVIGTGKKITLECSQTMGHDKMYWYQQDPGMELHLIHYSYGVNSTEKGDLSSESTVSRIRTEHFPLTLESARPSHTSQYLCASSEPGGTYNEQFFGPGTRLTVL.

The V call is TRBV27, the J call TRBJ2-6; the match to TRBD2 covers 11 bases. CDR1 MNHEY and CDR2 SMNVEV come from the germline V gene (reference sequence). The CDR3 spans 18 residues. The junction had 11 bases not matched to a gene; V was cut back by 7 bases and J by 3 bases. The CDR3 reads CASTFSGRATIGANVLTF. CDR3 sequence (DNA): TGTGCCAGCACTTTTAGCGGGAGGGCCACAATTGGGGCCAACGTCCTGACTTTC.

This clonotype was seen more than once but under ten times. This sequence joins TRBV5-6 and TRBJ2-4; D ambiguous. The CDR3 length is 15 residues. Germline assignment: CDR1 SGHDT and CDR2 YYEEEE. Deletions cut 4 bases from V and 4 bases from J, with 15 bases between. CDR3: CASSPQGEGKNIQYF. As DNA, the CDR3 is TGTGCCAGCAGCCCCCAAGGCGAAGGAAAAAACATTCAGTACTTC.

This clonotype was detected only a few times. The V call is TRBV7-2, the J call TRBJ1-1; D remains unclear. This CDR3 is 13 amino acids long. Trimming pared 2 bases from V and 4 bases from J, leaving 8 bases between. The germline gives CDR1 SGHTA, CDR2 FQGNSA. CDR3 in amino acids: CASSLLRGTEAFF. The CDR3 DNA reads TGTGCCAGCAGCTTATTGCGAGGCACTGAAGCTTTCTTT.

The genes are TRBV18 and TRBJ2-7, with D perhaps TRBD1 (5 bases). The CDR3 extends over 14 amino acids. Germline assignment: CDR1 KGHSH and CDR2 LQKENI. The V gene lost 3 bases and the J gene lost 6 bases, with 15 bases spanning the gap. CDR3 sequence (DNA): TGTGCCAGCTCACCGCTGGACACGAGCTCCGAGCAGTACTTC. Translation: CASSPLDTSSEQYF.

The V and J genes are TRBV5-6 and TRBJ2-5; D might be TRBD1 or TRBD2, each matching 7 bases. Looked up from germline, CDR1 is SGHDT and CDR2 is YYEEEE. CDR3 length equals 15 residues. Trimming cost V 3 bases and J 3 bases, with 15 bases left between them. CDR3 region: CASSSPGGAEETQYF. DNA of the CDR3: TGTGCCAGCAGCTCCCCAGGGGGGGCTGAAGAGACCCAGTACTTC.

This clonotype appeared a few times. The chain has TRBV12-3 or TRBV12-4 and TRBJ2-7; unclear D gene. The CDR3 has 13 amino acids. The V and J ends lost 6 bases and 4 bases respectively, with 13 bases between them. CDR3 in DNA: TGTGCCAGCAGGCTCGGGCCGTTGTACGAGCAGTACTTC. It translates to CASRLGPLYEQYF.

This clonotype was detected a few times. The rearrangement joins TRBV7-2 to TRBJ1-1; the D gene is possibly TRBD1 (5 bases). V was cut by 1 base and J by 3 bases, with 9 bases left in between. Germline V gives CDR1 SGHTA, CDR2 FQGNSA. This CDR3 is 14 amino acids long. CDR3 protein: CASSLGVRDTEAFF. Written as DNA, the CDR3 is TGTGCCAGCAGCTTAGGAGTCAGGGACACTGAAGCTTTCTTT.

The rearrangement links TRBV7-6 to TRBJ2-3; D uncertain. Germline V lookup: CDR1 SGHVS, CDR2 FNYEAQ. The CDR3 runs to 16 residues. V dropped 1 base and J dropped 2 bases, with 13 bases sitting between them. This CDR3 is CASSLEGSSVTDTQYF. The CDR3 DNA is TGTGCCAGCAGCTTAGAGGGCAGTTCAGTCACAGATACGCAGTATTTT.

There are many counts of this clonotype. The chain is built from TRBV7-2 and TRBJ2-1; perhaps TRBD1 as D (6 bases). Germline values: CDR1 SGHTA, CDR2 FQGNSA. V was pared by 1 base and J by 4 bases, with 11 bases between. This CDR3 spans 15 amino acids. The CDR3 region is CASSLEDSSYNEQFF. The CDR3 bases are TGTGCCAGCAGCTTAGAGGACAGCTCTTACAATGAGCAGTTCTTC.

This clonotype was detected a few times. In DNA form, the CDR3 reads TGTGCCAGCTCACCACCAGGAGATCATCAAGCTGAAGCTTTCTTT. Encoded protein: CASSPPGDHQAEAFF. The chain uses TRBV18 and TRBJ1-1; no reliable D call. The CDR3 has 15 residues. Germline loops: CDR1 KGHSH, CDR2 LQKENI. The germline V and J ends were trimmed by 0 bases and 6 bases, with 14 bases remaining between them.